This passage covers 19 T cell receptor beta chains from one sample sequenced in a study of shared clonotypes between healthy human individuals. Repertoires were generated with immunoSEQ multiplex PCR, while TCRdb's copy carries only in-frame clones and drops some. Among 2 million to 2.5 million clones listed, approximately 94% were seen once. Sample: naive CD4+ T cells from PBMCs. Noted subset: CD45RA+ positively selected. All receptors derive from a man aged 18 to 29 in good health. Some clones in this sample may be carry-over from other donors' samples.

The chain carries TRBV10-3 and TRBJ2-5; D is possibly TRBD1 (5 bases). The J call is uncertain, as TRBJ2-7 better fits the DNA end. CDR1 is ENHRY, CDR2 SYGVKD, per germline. CDR3 length equals 16 residues. The CDR3 coding sequence is TGTGCCATCAGTGAGCCCGTCGGCAGGGTTTCTCACGAGCAGTACTTC. The encoded protein is CAISEPVGRVSHEQYF.

J is TRBJ2-7 and V is TRBV5-4; 8 nucleotides line up with TRBD2. V trimming: 0 bases; J trimming: 0 bases; junction bases outside the gene matches: 2. This CDR3 comprises 15 residues. Germline V gene lookup returns CDR1 SGHNT and CDR2 YYREEE (reference sequence). CDR3 sequence: CASSLGREASYEQYF. The CDR3 bases are TGTGCCAGCAGCTTGGGGCGGGAGGCCTCCTACGAGCAGTACTTC.

The V gene is TRBV6-1, the J gene TRBJ2-1; D may be TRBD2 (6 bases). Germline V gene data show CDR1 as MNHNS and CDR2 as SASEGT. The CDR3 sequence is 18 residues long. The V gene lost 1 base and the J gene lost 2 bases, with 18 bases spanning the gap. CDR3 sequence reads: CASSEGGKGSGTYNEQFF. DNA for the CDR3: TGTGCCAGCAGTGAAGGAGGGAAGGGTAGCGGTACCTACAATGAGCAGTTCTTC.

The chain carries TRBV28 and TRBJ2-4; possibly TRBD2 for D (6 bases). This CDR3 is 14 amino acids long. Trimming took 7 bases from V and 8 from J, leaving 18 bases between them. CDR1 is MDHEN and CDR2 is SYDVKM in the germline V gene. The DNA of the CDR3 is TGTGCCAGCATCCTAGTGGGGACTGGGGACATTCAGTACTTC. Translation: CASILVGTGDIQYF.

The V call is TRBV4-1, the J call TRBJ2-1, with TRBD2 matching over 8 bases. CDR1 is MGHRA, CDR2 YSYEKL, per germline. The CDR3 consists of 16 residues. V shed 6 bases and J 0 bases; nucleotides not matched to a gene: 7. DNA for the CDR3: TGCGCCAGCAGAACAACCGGGACTAGCTCCTACAATGAGCAGTTCTTC. As protein: CASRTTGTSSYNEQFF.

This sequence joins TRBV5-4 and TRBJ2-5, with TRBD2 matching over 7 bases. CDR1 SGHNT and CDR2 YYREEE come from the germline V gene (reference sequence). The V gene end was trimmed by 3 bases and the J gene end by 1 base; junction bases not matched to a gene: 3. This CDR3 is 14 amino acids long. This chain's CDR3 is CASSSPSGQETQYF. In DNA, the CDR3 is TGTGCCAGCAGCTCACCTAGCGGCCAAGAGACCCAGTACTTC.

The chain is built from TRBV9 and TRBJ1-5; 7 bases are shared with TRBD1. This CDR3 comprises 13 residues. The ends lost 4 bases at V and 5 bases at J; junction bases unmatched: 3. The germline V gene encodes CDR1 SGDLS and CDR2 YYNGEE. The CDR3 reads CASSPGTDQPQHF. Here the CDR3 DNA reads TGTGCCAGCAGCCCCGGGACAGATCAGCCCCAGCATTTT.

This chain joins TRBV5-1 and TRBJ2-7; TRBD2 matches at 11 bases. The CDR3 is made up of 17 amino acids. The trim removed 3 bases at V and 4 bases at J, leaving 12 bases unmatched. Germline V gene lookup returns CDR1 SGHRS and CDR2 YFSETQ. DNA of the CDR3: TGCGCCAGCAGCTCCCGGACTAGCGGGTCAGTTCCTTACGAGCAGTACTTC. It translates to CASSSRTSGSVPYEQYF.

The V and J genes are TRBV9 and TRBJ1-2, with a tentative D call TRBD1 (5 bases). Germline values: CDR1 SGDLS, CDR2 YYNGEE. The CDR3 contains 14 residues. Trimming cost V 4 bases and J 6 bases, with 16 bases left between them. The CDR3 coding sequence is TGTGCCAGCAGCCTAACTCAGGGAGGCGATGGCTACACCTTC. Translation gives CASSLTQGGDGYTF.

This clone is a singleton in its sample. V gene TRBV5-6 combines with J gene TRBJ1-2, with D uncertain. Trimming stripped 5 bases from V and 4 bases from J, with 12 bases between. This CDR3 is built from 13 residues. CDR1 and CDR2 from the germline V gene are SGHDT and YYEEEE. DNA for the CDR3: TGTGCCAGCAGTGTCAGGCTTGTCTATGGCTACACCTTC. This sequence encodes CASSVRLVYGYTF.

This chain connects TRBV5-6 to TRBJ2-2; D is uncertain. V shed 3 bases and J shed 3 bases, with 6 bases lying between them. The CDR3 is made up of 13 amino acids. Germline loops: CDR1 SGHDT, CDR2 YYEEEE. The CDR3 region is CASSWDYTGELFF. CDR3 in DNA: TGTGCCAGCAGCTGGGATTACACCGGGGAGCTGTTTTTT.

This chain joins TRBV11-2 and TRBJ1-1; D gene uncertain. Trimming took 1 base from V and 2 from J, leaving 8 bases between them. Germline V lookup: CDR1 SGHAT, CDR2 FQNNGV. The CDR3 totals 14 residues. DNA for the CDR3: TGTGCCAGCAGCTTAGGCGGGCCAAACACTGAAGCTTTCTTT. It specifies CASSLGGPNTEAFF.

This clone was observed a single time. Other nucleotide sequences from this sample produce the same CDR3. V usage is TRBV18 and J usage is TRBJ2-3; possible D gene TRBD2, 5 bases. The CDR3 runs 14 residues. Trimming stripped 0 bases from V and 6 bases from J, with 10 bases between. The germline V gene encodes CDR1 KGHSH and CDR2 LQKENI. The CDR3 sequence: CASSPPGRGDTQYF. CDR3 sequence (DNA): TGTGCCAGCTCACCACCGGGTCGCGGGGATACGCAGTATTTT.

The V call is TRBV6-1, the J call TRBJ1-2; 7 bases fit TRBD1. The ends lost 4 bases at V and 4 bases at J; junction bases unmatched: 6. Looked up from germline, CDR1 is MNHNS and CDR2 is SASEGT. The CDR3 spans 14 residues. CDR3 nucleotides: TGTGCCAGCAGTGGCGGCAGGGGGGTCTATGGCTACACCTTC. Encoded protein: CASSGGRGVYGYTF.

This chain uses TRBV27 with TRBJ2-7, with TRBD1 matching over 8 bases. V shed 8 bases and J 9 bases; nucleotides not matched to a gene: 12. Looked up from germline, CDR1 is MNHEY and CDR2 is SMNVEV (reference sequence). This CDR3 region has 13 residues. The CDR3 reads CASQNRGVAGQYF. The CDR3 nucleotides read TGTGCCAGCCAAAACAGGGGGGTGGCCGGGCAGTACTTC.

The chain joins TRBV18 to TRBJ2-1; D gene unclear. This CDR3 region has 14 residues. V dropped 6 bases and J dropped 4 bases, with 13 bases sitting between them. CDR1 is KGHSH, CDR2 LQKENI, per germline. The CDR3 DNA follows: TGTGCCAGCTCTCCTTTGGCAAAGTACAATGAGCAGTTCTTC. It translates to CASSPLAKYNEQFF.

The J gene is TRBJ2-2, the V gene TRBV19, with D possibly being TRBD2 (6 bases). In germline, CDR1 is LNHDA, CDR2 SQIVND (reference sequence). This CDR3 comprises 13 residues. Trimming took off 8 bases at V and 4 bases at J, with 11 bases between the two ends. CDR3: CASVREPTGELFF. CDR3 DNA: TGTGCCAGTGTACGGGAGCCCACCGGGGAGCTGTTTTTT.

On this clone: Additional DNA sequences in this sample encode the identical CDR3. The chain uses TRBV28 and TRBJ2-7; D unclear. Deletions cut 1 base from V and 4 bases from J, with 5 bases between. This CDR3 comprises 12 residues. Looked up from germline, CDR1 is MDHEN and CDR2 is SYDVKM. The CDR3 DNA reads TGTGCCAGCAGTTTATTGGAGTACGAGCAGTACTTC. Protein product: CASSLLEYEQYF.

This chain links TRBV5-1 with TRBJ2-3; no clear D. There are 13 residues in the CDR3. Between the trimmed V and J ends, which lost 8 bases and 2 bases, there was a span of 12 bases. Germline lookup yields CDR1 SGHRS and CDR2 YFSETQ. This chain's CDR3 is CASADGFTDTQYF. Here the CDR3 DNA reads TGCGCCAGTGCGGACGGTTTCACAGATACGCAGTATTTT.